These 18 T cell receptor beta chains were sequenced from one sample in a study of T cell repertoires in cytomegalovirus infection. TCRdb fed the reads into MiXCR, producing one record per CDR3 protein. The profile shows roughly 280,000 distinct CDR3 sequences, roughly 9% of them singletons. The sequenced sample was PBMCs. Every receptor here comes from a human donor in good health (CMV status not recorded). Some clones in this sample may be carry-over from other donors' samples.

Ten or more counts support this clonotype. This chain uses TRBV7-2 with TRBJ2-5; tentatively, D is TRBD1 or TRBD2 (5 bases each). This CDR3 has 14 residues. The germline V and J ends were trimmed by 2 bases and 5 bases, with 12 bases remaining between them. CDR1 and CDR2 (germline): SGHTA, FQGNSA. Here the CDR3 reads CASSLRGARETQYF. CDR3 sequence (DNA): TGTGCCAGCAGCTTACGAGGGGCGCGGGAGACCCAGTACTTC.

The table lists this clonotype with many counts. This chain connects TRBV19 to TRBJ2-7; 10 bases match TRBD1. Germline V CDR1 and CDR2: LNHDA, SQIVND (reference sequence). CDR3 length equals 15 residues. Unmatched junction bases numbered 4, after V lost 5 bases and J lost 0 bases. This chain's CDR3 is CASSSRTGGSYEQYF. CDR3 sequence (DNA): TGTGCCAGTAGTTCCCGGACAGGGGGCTCCTACGAGCAGTACTTC.

This chain joins TRBV7-2 and TRBJ2-7; D is possibly TRBD2 (6 bases). The CDR3 has 15 amino acids. Germline CDR1 reads SGHTA; CDR2 reads FQGNSA. With 4 bases removed from V and 0 bases from J, the gap between germline ends came to 13 bases. Here the CDR3 DNA reads TGTGCCAGCAGCTCCCAGACTAGTTCCTCCTACGAGCAGTACTTC. Protein product: CASSSQTSSSYEQYF.

The chain employs TRBV5-1 and TRBJ1-2; TRBD1 is a possible D gene (5 bases). The CDR3 has 12 residues. Trimming left V 0 bases short and J 6 bases short, with 6 bases between. The germline CDR1 and CDR2 sequences are SGHRS and YFSETQ. In nucleotides, the CDR3 is TGCGCCAGCAGCTTGGCACAGGATGGCTACACCTTC. This codes for CASSLAQDGYTF.

This clonotype occurred many times. The V call is TRBV7-2, the J call TRBJ2-7; D gene uncertain. Germline CDR1 and CDR2: SGHTA and FQGNSA. Between the trimmed V and J ends, which lost 4 bases and 2 bases, there was a span of 6 bases. The CDR3 runs 12 residues. CDR3 bases: TGTGCCAGCAGCTCGACTGCCTACGAGCAGTACTTC. The encoded protein is CASSSTAYEQYF.

This clonotype has just a few counts. The rearrangement joins TRBV7-8 to TRBJ1-5, with no clear D. The CDR3 runs to 14 residues. Trimming removed 2 bases from V and 14 bases from J, with 19 bases in between. CDR1 and CDR2 (germline): SGHVS, FQNEAQ. The CDR3 DNA follows: TGTGCCAGCAGCTTACTATATAGCAATCTTGCGGAGCATTTT. This sequence encodes CASSLLYSNLAEHF.

This clonotype was found many times. J is TRBJ2-3 and V is TRBV12-3 or TRBV12-4; D call uncertain. V lost 2 bases and J 2 bases, leaving 8 bases between the germline ends. This CDR3 region has 14 residues. In nucleotides, the CDR3 is TGTGCCAGCAGTTTATTACAGCACACAGATACGCAGTATTTT. Residues: CASSLLQHTDTQYF.

This clonotype was counted many times. V usage is TRBV7-8 and J usage is TRBJ2-5; the D is unclear. Germline lookup yields CDR1 SGHVS and CDR2 FQNEAQ. The CDR3 has 14 amino acids. V lost 5 bases and J lost 2, with 12 bases in between. CDR3 nucleotides: TGTGCCAGCAGCCCAAGGGATGGGCAAGAGACCCAGTACTTC. Amino acids: CASSPRDGQETQYF.

This clonotype came up many times. V is TRBV7-8 and J is TRBJ1-2; TRBD1 might be the D (6 bases). Germline V CDR1 and CDR2: SGHVS, FQNEAQ. The length of the CDR3 is 14 residues. Trimming pared 5 bases from V and 2 bases from J, leaving 12 bases between. For the CDR3, the DNA is TGTGCCAGCAGCGCCGATCAGGGGAACTATGGCTACACCTTC. Its translation: CASSADQGNYGYTF.

This clonotype came up a few times. V and J are TRBV7-8 and TRBJ2-5; D is undetermined. The CDR3 runs 14 residues. CDR1 and CDR2 from the germline V gene are SGHVS and FQNEAQ. V was clipped by 2 bases and J by 9 bases, with 16 bases between them. The CDR3: CASSLPDPMVAQYF. The DNA for the CDR3 is TGTGCCAGCAGCTTACCCGATCCCATGGTGGCCCAGTACTTC. The full variable domain, its missing parts supplied by reference TRBV7-8 and TRBJ2-5, is GAGVSQSPRYKVAKRGQDVALRCDPISGHVSLFWYQQALGQGPEFLTYFQNEAQLDKSGLPSDRFFAERPEGSVSTLKIQRTQQEDSAVYLCASSLPDPMVAQYFGPGTRLLVL.

This clonotype has at least ten counts. The chain combines TRBV7-9 with TRBJ1-1; D ambiguous. Germline values: CDR1 SEHNR, CDR2 FQNEAQ (reference sequence). The V gene lost 0 bases and the J gene lost 4 bases, with 12 bases spanning the gap. The CDR3 runs 15 residues. The CDR3 nucleotides are TGTGCCAGCAGCTTAGCCTTAACAGAAGGCACTGAAGCTTTCTTT. Its translation: CASSLALTEGTEAFF.

The chain couples TRBV20-1 to TRBJ2-3; 12 positions agree with TRBD2. The trim removed 1 base at V and 5 bases at J, leaving 4 bases unmatched. Germline CDR1 is DFQATT and CDR2 is SNEGSKA (reference sequence). The CDR3 extends over 15 amino acids. This CDR3 is CSARGLAGELDTQYF. Written as DNA, the CDR3 is TGCAGTGCTAGAGGACTAGCGGGAGAATTAGATACGCAGTATTTT.

This clonotype has ten or more counts. The chain has TRBV6-1 and TRBJ2-3, with D possibly matching TRBD1 (6 bases). Germline V gene lookup returns CDR1 MNHNS and CDR2 SASEGT. V dropped 7 bases and J dropped 11 bases, with 13 bases sitting between them. The length of the CDR3 is 11 residues. CDR3 bases: TGTGCCAGCACCCAAGGGGGAAGGCAGTATTTT. This codes for CASTQGGRQYF.

This clonotype has a count of ten or more. The chain uses TRBV20-1 and TRBJ2-1; the match to TRBD1 covers 9 bases. The CDR3 extends over 14 amino acids. CDR1 DFQATT and CDR2 SNEGSKA come from the germline V gene (reference sequence). Germline trimming cut 6 bases from V and 8 bases from J; bases unmatched to any gene: 11. As DNA, the CDR3 is TGCAGTGCCCCTAAGCGGGACAGGGATCATGAGCAGTTCTTC. Amino acids: CSAPKRDRDHEQFF.

This clonotype was observed a handful of times. The chain combines TRBV6-2 or TRBV6-3 with TRBJ1-3, with D unclear. Trimming removed 2 bases from V and 2 bases from J, with 7 bases in between. The CDR3 spans 14 residues. Germline assignment: CDR1 MNHEY and CDR2 SVGEGT. This CDR3 is CASSYGRAGNTIYF. DNA of the CDR3: TGTGCCAGCAGTTACGGCCGGGCTGGAAACACCATATATTTT.

This clonotype was seen many times. The rearrangement joins TRBV19 to TRBJ2-2; TRBD2 matches 10 bases. The ends lost 3 bases at V and 7 bases at J; junction bases unmatched: 8. CDR1 LNHDA and CDR2 SQIVND come from the germline V gene (reference sequence). The CDR3 spans 16 residues. The CDR3 protein is CASSIGLAGASGELFF. The CDR3 bases are TGTGCCAGTAGTATTGGGCTAGCGGGAGCGAGCGGGGAGCTGTTTTTT.

This clonotype was observed many times. The rearrangement joins TRBV7-2 to TRBJ2-5; D is unresolved. The V and J ends lost 4 bases and 2 bases respectively, with 11 bases between them. The CDR3 covers 14 residues. CDR1 is SGHTA and CDR2 is FQGNSA in the germline V gene. CDR3 nucleotides: TGTGCCAGCAGCTACTCAAGGGTACAAGAGACCCAGTACTTC. Translated, it gives CASSYSRVQETQYF.

This clonotype has at least ten counts. This chain uses TRBV11-2 with TRBJ1-1; 7 bases align to TRBD1. V gave up 3 bases and J gave up 5 bases; unmatched junction bases: 6. The CDR3 sequence is 14 residues long. Germline CDR1 SGHAT, CDR2 FQNNGV. In DNA, the CDR3 is TGTGCCAGCAGCTTCAACAGGGGCGAGACTGAAGCTTTCTTT. Translation gives CASSFNRGETEAFF.